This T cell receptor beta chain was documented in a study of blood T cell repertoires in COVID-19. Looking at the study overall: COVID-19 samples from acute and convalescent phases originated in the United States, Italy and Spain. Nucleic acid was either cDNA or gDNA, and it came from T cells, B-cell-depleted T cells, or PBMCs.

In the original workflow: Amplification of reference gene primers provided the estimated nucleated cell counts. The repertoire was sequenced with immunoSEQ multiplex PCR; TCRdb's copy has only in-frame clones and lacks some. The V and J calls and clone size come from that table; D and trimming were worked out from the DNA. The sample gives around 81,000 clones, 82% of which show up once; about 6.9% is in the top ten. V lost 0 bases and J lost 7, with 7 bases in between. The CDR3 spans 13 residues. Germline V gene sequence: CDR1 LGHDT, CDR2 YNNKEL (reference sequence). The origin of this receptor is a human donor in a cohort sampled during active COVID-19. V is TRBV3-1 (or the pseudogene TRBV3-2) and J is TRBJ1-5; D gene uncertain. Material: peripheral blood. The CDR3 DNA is TGTGCCAGCAGCCAAGATCTTATACAGCCCCAGCATTTT. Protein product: CASSQDLIQPQHF.